Shown below are 19 T cell receptor beta chains from a single sample sequenced in a study of CD8 T cells in acute hepatitis C reinfection listed by TCRdb under 2021. Preparation of the library involved the immunoSEQ multiplex PCR assay. TCRdb took over this immuneACCESS table, retaining in-frame rearrangements with V and J assigned. Such tables are incomplete; in checked studies, under half of the missing clones stem from an unresolved V gene, and the remainder is unexplained. Recorded for this sample are 38,000 or so clones; approximately 87% of them occurred a single time. The ten largest account for 0.4% to 0.5% of the sample. The time point label on this specimen signifies: naive CD8 control sorted from an acute-time-point sample. The source material was naive CD8+ T cells from PBMCs. The intended sense of this specimen's cell subset or site label: sorted total naive CD45RO-negative CD8+ T cells. The receptors shown here come from a man aged 30 to 45 with chronic hepatitis C.

This clone was found a few times. The rearrangement joins TRBV5-1 to TRBJ1-2; 7 bases line up with TRBD1. After removal of 5 bases from V and 8 bases from J, the junction contained 9 bases not matched to a gene. The CDR3 has 13 residues. Germline lookup yields CDR1 SGHRS and CDR2 YFSETQ. CDR3 DNA: TGCGCCAGCAGACTAGAGGGGGCTGGGGGCTACACCTTC. Translating gives CASRLEGAGGYTF.

The chain links TRBV6-5 to TRBJ2-3; 9 nucleotides match TRBD2. The CDR3 extends over 15 amino acids. Germline-derived CDR1 and CDR2 are MNHEY and SVGAGI. The trim removed 2 bases at V and 3 bases at J, leaving 3 bases unmatched. The CDR3 nucleotides are TGTGCCAGCAGTTACAAGCGGGAGGTGACAGATACGCAGTATTTT. Translating it yields CASSYKREVTDTQYF.

The J gene is TRBJ1-6, the V gene TRBV15, with no clear D. The germline gives CDR1 LNHNV, CDR2 YYDKDF (reference sequence). This CDR3 region has 14 residues. V was cut by 2 bases and J by 8 bases, with 10 bases left in between. Here the CDR3 DNA reads TGTGCCACCAGCAGAAGGACGGTGGATTCACCCCTCCACTTT. Protein sequence: CATSRRTVDSPLHF.

V is TRBV7-6 and J is TRBJ2-7; D might be TRBD1 (7 bases). Trimming left V 5 bases short and J 3 bases short, with 17 bases between. This CDR3 is built from 15 residues. Germline V lookup: CDR1 SGHVS, CDR2 FNYEAQ. The CDR3 loop reads CASSAHAGQIYEQYF. The CDR3 bases are TGTGCCAGCAGCGCCCACGCGGGACAGATCTACGAGCAGTACTTC.

The V call is TRBV25-1, the J call TRBJ2-1, with TRBD2 as a possible D gene (6 bases). Germline loops: CDR1 MGHDK, CDR2 SYGVNS. Trimming shortened V by 6 bases and J by 2 bases, and 11 bases separated the two germline ends. The CDR3 totals 14 residues. CDR3 in amino acids: CASSNSGPYNEQFF. In DNA, the CDR3 is TGTGCCAGCAGCAATAGCGGTCCCTACAATGAGCAGTTCTTC. Combining the CDR3 with reference TRBV25-1 and TRBJ2-1 gives the whole variable domain EADIYQTPRYLVIGTGKKITLECSQTMGHDKMYWYQQDPGMELHLIHYSYGVNSTEKGDLSSESTVSRIRTEHFPLTLESARPSHTSQYLCASSNSGPYNEQFFGPGTRLTVL.

The CDR3 region has the DNA TGTGCCAGCCCGGACGGAACCTACGAGCAGTACTTC. This sequence encodes CASPDGTYEQYF. The chain couples TRBV6-1 to TRBJ2-7, with D unresolved. Trimming took 8 bases from V and 2 from J, leaving 10 bases between them. This CDR3 comprises 12 residues. The germline V gene has CDR1 MNHNS and CDR2 SASEGT.

The chain recombines TRBV19 with TRBJ2-4; 9 nucleotides match TRBD1. Germline trimming cut 4 bases from V and 3 bases from J; bases unmatched to any gene: 7. Germline assignment: CDR1 LNHDA and CDR2 SQIVND (reference sequence). The CDR3 covers 16 residues. CDR3 loop: CASSTWTGDDKNIQYF. The CDR3 nucleotides are TGTGCCAGTAGTACCTGGACAGGGGATGACAAAAACATTCAGTACTTC.

This chain uses TRBV5-8 with TRBJ2-1; perhaps TRBD1 as D (5 bases). The CDR3 has 15 residues. V gave up 0 bases and J gave up 6 bases, with 13 bases separating them. Germline assignment: CDR1 SGHTS and CDR2 YDEGEE. CDR3 sequence (DNA): TGTGCCAGCAGCTTGGGGGCAGGGTGGGGCAATGAGCAGTTCTTC. Translated: CASSLGAGWGNEQFF.

The chain is built from TRBV4-1 and TRBJ2-4; TRBD1 matches at 9 bases. Trimming removed 4 bases from V and 0 bases from J; junction bases left unmatched: 7. CDR1 and CDR2 (germline): MGHRA, YSYEKL. The CDR3 spans 17 residues. CDR3 in amino acids: CASSPGDRVLAKNIQYF. DNA for the CDR3: TGCGCCAGCAGCCCCGGGGACAGGGTTTTAGCCAAAAACATTCAGTACTTC.

The chain employs TRBV7-9 and TRBJ2-7; D is uncertain. Per germline, CDR1 SEHNR and CDR2 FQNEAQ (reference sequence). V lost 3 bases and J 3 bases, leaving 12 bases between the germline ends. The CDR3 has 14 residues. CDR3 protein: CASSFLGAFYEQYF. The CDR3 coding sequence is TGTGCCAGCAGCTTCCTCGGAGCCTTCTACGAGCAGTACTTC.

CDR3 sequence reads: CSVDLVGFTDTQYF. CDR3 DNA sequence: TGCAGCGTCGATTTAGTGGGATTTACAGATACGCAGTATTTT. J is TRBJ2-3 and V is TRBV29-1; D not certain. The germline V gene has CDR1 SQVTM and CDR2 ANQGSEA. CDR3 length equals 14 residues. V lost 6 bases and J lost 3, with 16 bases in between.

V gene TRBV5-6 combines with J gene TRBJ2-7; perhaps TRBD2 as D (6 bases). Germline loops: CDR1 SGHDT, CDR2 YYEEEE. The length of the CDR3 is 14 residues. Between the trimmed V and J ends, which lost 4 bases and 0 bases, there was a span of 11 bases. CDR3 protein: CASSPGLSSYEQYF. For the CDR3, the DNA is TGTGCCAGCAGCCCGGGACTTAGCTCCTACGAGCAGTACTTC.

This sequence joins TRBV7-6 and TRBJ2-2, with TRBD1 identical over 7 bases. Trimming took 3 bases from V and 3 from J; bases not matched to a gene: 4. The CDR3 consists of 15 residues. The germline gives CDR1 SGHVS, CDR2 FNYEAQ. This CDR3 is CASSFGTAYTGELFF. CDR3 in DNA: TGTGCCAGCAGCTTCGGGACAGCTTACACCGGGGAGCTGTTTTTT.

The J gene is TRBJ2-7, the V gene TRBV21-1; TRBD1 is the table's D call, not checked against the DNA. TRBV21-1 is a documented pseudogene. The CDR3 is 13 amino acids. The CDR3 DNA follows: TGTGCCAGCAGGGGGACAGGGCCCTACGAGCAGTACTTC. Translating gives CASRGTGPYEQYF.

The rearrangement uses TRBV7-9 and TRBJ2-3; D is undetermined. V gave up 1 base and J gave up 4 bases, with 3 bases separating them. This CDR3 is 12 amino acids long. Germline V CDR1 and CDR2: SEHNR, FQNEAQ (reference sequence). This CDR3 reads CASSLGADTQYF. The CDR3 nucleotides read TGTGCCAGCAGCTTAGGGGCAGATACGCAGTATTTT.

V and J are TRBV27 and TRBJ2-3; TRBD2 matches 7 bases. Germline lookup yields CDR1 MNHEY and CDR2 SMNVEV (reference sequence). The V segment lost 7 bases and the J segment 2 bases; nucleotides outside the gene matches: 6. This CDR3 region has 14 residues. The CDR3: CASMSGANTDTQYF. DNA for the CDR3: TGTGCCAGCATGAGCGGGGCAAACACAGATACGCAGTATTTT.

The chain couples TRBV11-2 to TRBJ2-1; no clear D. Germline assignment: CDR1 SGHAT and CDR2 FQNNGV. The V and J ends lost 7 bases and 6 bases respectively, with 13 bases between them. The CDR3 spans 13 residues. This chain's CDR3 is CASNPPGVNEQFF. CDR3 nucleotide sequence: TGTGCCAGCAACCCGCCAGGCGTCAATGAGCAGTTCTTC.

The chain has TRBV29-1 and TRBJ1-2; D call uncertain. With 0 bases removed from V and 8 bases from J, the gap between germline ends came to 7 bases. The CDR3 is 11 amino acids. CDR1 is SQVTM and CDR2 is ANQGSEA in the germline V gene. CDR3 sequence (DNA): TGCAGCGTTGAAGACAGATACGGCTACACCTTC. This codes for CSVEDRYGYTF.

V gene TRBV7-2 combines with J gene TRBJ2-6; TRBD1 agrees at 10 bases. Germline trimming cut 4 bases from V and 1 base from J; bases unmatched to any gene: 4. There are 17 residues in the CDR3. From germline, CDR1 is SGHTA and CDR2 FQGNSA. As DNA, the CDR3 is TGTGCCAGCAGCTATCGACAGGGGGCGTCTGGGGCCAACGTCCTGACTTTC. Its translation is CASSYRQGASGANVLTF.